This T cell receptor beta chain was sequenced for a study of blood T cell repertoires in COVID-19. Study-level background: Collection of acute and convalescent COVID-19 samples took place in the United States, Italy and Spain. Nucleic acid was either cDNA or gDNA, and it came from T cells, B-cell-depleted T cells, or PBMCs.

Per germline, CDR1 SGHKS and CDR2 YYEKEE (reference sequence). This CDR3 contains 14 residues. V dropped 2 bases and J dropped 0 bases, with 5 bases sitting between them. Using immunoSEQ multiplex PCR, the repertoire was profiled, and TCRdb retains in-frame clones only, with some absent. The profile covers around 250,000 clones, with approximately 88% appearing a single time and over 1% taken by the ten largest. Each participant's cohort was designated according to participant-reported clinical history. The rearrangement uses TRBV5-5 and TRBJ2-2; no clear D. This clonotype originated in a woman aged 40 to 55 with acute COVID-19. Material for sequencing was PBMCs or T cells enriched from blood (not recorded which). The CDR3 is CASSLQSNTGELFF. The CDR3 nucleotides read TGTGCCAGCAGCTTACAGTCGAACACCGGGGAGCTGTTTTTT.